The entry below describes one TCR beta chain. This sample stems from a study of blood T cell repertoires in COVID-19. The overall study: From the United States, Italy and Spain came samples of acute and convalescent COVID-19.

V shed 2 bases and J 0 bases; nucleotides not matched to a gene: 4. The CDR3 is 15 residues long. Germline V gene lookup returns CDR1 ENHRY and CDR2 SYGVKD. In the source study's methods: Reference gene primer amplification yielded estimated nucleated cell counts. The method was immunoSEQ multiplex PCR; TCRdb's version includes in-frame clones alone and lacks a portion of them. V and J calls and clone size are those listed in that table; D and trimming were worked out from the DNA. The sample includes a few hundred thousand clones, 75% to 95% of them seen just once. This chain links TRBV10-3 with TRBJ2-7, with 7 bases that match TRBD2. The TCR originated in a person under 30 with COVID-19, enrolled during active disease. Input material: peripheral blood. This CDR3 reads CAISETSESSYEQYF. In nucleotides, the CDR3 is TGTGCCATCAGTGAGACTAGCGAGAGCTCCTACGAGCAGTACTTC.